Sequencing of this T cell receptor (beta chain) was carried out in a study of spatial heterogeneity in lung cancer. This CDR3 is built from 17 residues. Looked up from germline, CDR1 is LNHDA and CDR2 is SQIVND (reference sequence). V lost 3 bases to trimming and J lost 0 bases; unmatched junction nucleotides: 8. This clonotype was counted between two and nine times. A single record per CDR3 protein comes from TCRdb applying MiXCR to the 5' RACE reads. Of tens of thousands of distinct CDR3 sequences listed, roughly 15% are singletons. Indicated time point: sample taken at primary tumor resection. Whole RNA was taken from tumor, nontumor lung or frozen PBMC; it was then sequenced unsorted.

V usage is TRBV19 and J usage is TRBJ2-7, with 10 positions matching TRBD2. The sequence was obtained from a male donor with early-stage non-small cell lung cancer. The sample was PBMCs, taken at surgery. CDR3 nucleotide sequence: TGTGCCAGTAGTATCGGACTAGCGGCGAGGGGCTCCTACGAGCAGTACTTC. Residues: CASSIGLAARGSYEQYF.